This T cell receptor (beta chain) was identified during a study of cytomegalovirus exposure and HLA in healthy donors. The overall study: Prior work identified some 120 million unique TCR beta sequences in 150 million to 200 million T cells.

Healthy individuals who donated bone marrow served as the donors. This clone was counted only a few times. Its antigen is still unknown. Germline lookup yields CDR1 SEHNR and CDR2 FQNEAQ (reference sequence). This CDR3 comprises 16 residues. The trim removed 1 base at V and 3 bases at J, leaving 6 bases unmatched. Study-level findings and limits: Cytomegalovirus association was assigned to around 150 TCR beta chains. In an earlier analysis, productive rearrangement rates for most beta V segments clustered near 87% or 30%.

PCR involved 60 Vbeta and 13 Jbeta primers. Assay used: immunoSEQ multiplex PCR; TCRdb lists only in-frame clones, some missing. The table shows about 140,000 clones, with around 80% occurring only once. The sequencing sample was made of PBMCs. The receptor was derived from a man in his forties or fifties in good health and CMV-seropositive. The chain joins TRBV7-9 to TRBJ2-1; TRBD2 aligns across 7 bases. CDR3 protein: CASSLVGRGIYNEQFF. CDR3 DNA: TGTGCCAGCAGCTTAGTTGGGCGGGGGATCTACAATGAGCAGTTCTTC.